This passage covers 17 T cell receptor beta chains from one sample sequenced in a study of OX40 agonist ivuxolimab in advanced cancers. The table came from immunoSEQ multiplex PCR; TCRdb's copy has only in-frame clones and leaves some out. This sample has over 65,000 clones, with roughly four fifths found just once. The sequences come from CD4+ or CD8+ T cells sorted from blood, collected in a trial of the OX40 agonist ivuxolimab. The receptors derive from an adult with an advanced solid tumor such as melanoma, head and neck, liver or kidney cancer.

The J gene is TRBJ1-4, the V gene TRBV4-2; D call uncertain. This CDR3 has 12 residues. V shed 0 bases and J shed 15 bases, with 11 bases lying between them. CDR1 LGHNA and CDR2 YNFKEQ come from the germline V gene. The CDR3 loop is CASSQERSPMFF. The CDR3 coding sequence is TGTGCCAGCAGCCAAGAGAGGTCCCCAATGTTTTTT.

CDR3 in DNA: TGTGCCAGCAGCGTTGGTTCCGGGGGGAGTGAAAAACTGTTTTTT. Encoded protein: CASSVGSGGSEKLFF. The rearrangement links TRBV9 to TRBJ1-4; the D gene is possibly TRBD1 (5 bases). CDR3 length: 15 amino acids. Trimming took off 2 bases at V and 7 bases at J, with 15 bases between the two ends. Per germline, CDR1 SGDLS and CDR2 YYNGEE.

The chain carries TRBV6-6 and TRBJ1-1, with D unclear. Germline V gene sequence: CDR1 MNHNY, CDR2 SVGAGI (reference sequence). Trimming cost V 5 bases and J 7 bases, with 8 bases left between them. The CDR3 has 11 residues. CDR3 amino acids: CASSLQLEAFF. CDR3 in DNA: TGTGCCAGCAGTCTACAGCTTGAAGCTTTCTTT.

This chain uses TRBV10-1 with TRBJ2-2; 7 nucleotides agree with TRBD1. The CDR3 runs 14 residues. The V gene's germline CDR1 is WNHNN and CDR2 SYGVQD (reference sequence). Trimming cost V 11 bases and J 0 bases; bases outside gene matches: 6. The CDR3 sequence: CAGHGTANTGELFF. CDR3 nucleotides: TGCGCCGGCCACGGGACAGCGAACACCGGGGAGCTGTTTTTT.

The chain uses TRBV6-1 and TRBJ1-1; unclear D gene. The CDR3 consists of 13 residues. From germline, CDR1 is MNHNS and CDR2 SASEGT. V dropped 5 bases and J dropped 1 base, with 8 bases sitting between them. The CDR3 protein is CASSSNKNTEAFF. The CDR3 DNA follows: TGTGCCAGCAGTTCCAATAAGAACACTGAAGCTTTCTTT.

The J gene is TRBJ1-2, the V gene TRBV30; D unclear. Germline values: CDR1 GTSNPN, CDR2 SVGIG (reference sequence). CDR3 length: 13 amino acids. The V end lost 2 bases, the J end lost 6 bases, and 13 bases lay between the germline ends. CDR3 sequence: CAWSPRFGNGYTF. The CDR3 nucleotides are TGTGCCTGGAGTCCTCGTTTTGGGAATGGCTACACCTTC.

The chain joins TRBV29-1 to TRBJ2-3; D may be TRBD1 (5 bases). Germline V gene lookup returns CDR1 SQVTM and CDR2 ANQGSEA. CDR3 length: 13 amino acids. V lost 7 bases and J lost 4, with 15 bases in between. DNA of the CDR3: TGCAGCGCAAACGGGCAGGGTGCAGATACGCAGTATTTT. The encoded protein is CSANGQGADTQYF.

For the CDR3, the DNA is TGTGCCAGCAGCCGCACCGTGGGTGAAAAACTGTTTTTT. Translation gives CASSRTVGEKLFF. The chain employs TRBV28 and TRBJ1-4, with D unresolved. The CDR3 extends over 13 amino acids. Trimming cost V 6 bases and J 7 bases, with 12 bases left between them. Per germline, CDR1 MDHEN and CDR2 SYDVKM.

This clone was observed a few times. The chain combines TRBV5-4 with TRBJ1-2; 7 bases map to TRBD1. With 0 bases clipped from V and 4 bases from J, the junction kept 12 bases outside the gene matches. This CDR3 spans 17 amino acids. Per the germline V gene, CDR1 is SGHNT and CDR2 is YYREEE (reference sequence). The CDR3, as DNA: TGTGCCAGCAGCTTGGTTGAGCGCCGGGACAGTGGCTATGGCTACACCTTC. Protein product: CASSLVERRDSGYGYTF.

V usage is TRBV7-2 and J usage is TRBJ1-1; TRBD1 aligns across 8 bases. Per the germline V gene, CDR1 is SGHTA and CDR2 is FQGNSA. CDR3 length equals 13 residues. V trimming: 4 bases; J trimming: 4 bases; junction bases outside the gene matches: 2. The CDR3: CASSYGQGTEAFF. The DNA for the CDR3 is TGTGCCAGCAGCTATGGACAGGGCACTGAAGCTTTCTTT.

This sequence joins TRBV27 and TRBJ2-1; 9 nucleotides align to TRBD1. The germline CDR1 and CDR2 sequences are MNHEY and SMNVEV (reference sequence). Trimming took 4 bases from V and 6 from J; bases not matched to a gene: 10. This CDR3 has 16 amino acids. The CDR3 protein is CASSSGGQGASNEQFF. The CDR3 nucleotides are TGTGCCAGCAGTTCTGGGGGACAGGGCGCCTCCAATGAGCAGTTCTTC.

This sequence joins TRBV6-6 and TRBJ1-6; perhaps TRBD1 as D (6 bases). The length of the CDR3 is 14 residues. Germline assignment: CDR1 MNHNY and CDR2 SVGAGI (reference sequence). With 8 bases removed from V and 3 bases from J, the gap between germline ends came to 11 bases. CDR3: CASQGTYYNSPLHF. The CDR3 DNA sequence: TGTGCCAGCCAGGGGACTTACTATAATTCACCCCTCCACTTT.

The rearrangement joins TRBV11-2 to TRBJ2-7, with 8 bases aligning to TRBD2. The CDR3 totals 14 residues. V was pared by 4 bases and J by 3 bases, with 5 bases of the junction left unmatched. Germline V gene data show CDR1 as SGHAT and CDR2 as FQNNGV. Here the CDR3 reads CASSSGLVDYEQYF. The CDR3 DNA reads TGTGCCAGCAGCTCGGGACTAGTGGACTACGAGCAGTACTTC.

This clone appeared once. The chain employs TRBV2 and TRBJ2-1, with TRBD1 identical over 9 bases. The CDR3 covers 15 residues. V lost 11 bases to trimming and J lost 2 bases; unmatched junction nucleotides: 10. Germline lookup yields CDR1 SNHLY and CDR2 FYNNEI. The CDR3, as DNA: TGTGCCGTAGGACAGGGGAGGACAGCCTACAATGAGCAGTTCTTC. Residues: CAVGQGRTAYNEQFF.

The rearrangement uses TRBV19 and TRBJ1-5, with D unclear. The CDR3 consists of 14 residues. CDR1 is LNHDA, CDR2 SQIVND, per germline (reference sequence). V was clipped by 4 bases and J by 3 bases, with 10 bases between them. In nucleotides, the CDR3 is TGTGCCAGTAGTAACCACATTCTCAATCAGCCCCAGCATTTT. It encodes CASSNHILNQPQHF.

The chain uses TRBV15 and TRBJ1-1; tentative D call: TRBD1 (6 bases). Germline V gene data show CDR1 as LNHNV and CDR2 as YYDKDF (reference sequence). This CDR3 is built from 14 residues. Trimming stripped 1 base from V and 5 bases from J, with 11 bases between. The CDR3 coding sequence is TGTGCCACCAGCAGAGGGGGGGCACGAACTGAAGCTTTCTTT. Translating it yields CATSRGGARTEAFF.

This chain uses TRBV10-3 with TRBJ2-7; 7 nucleotides match TRBD1. The CDR3 loop spans 14 amino acids. CDR1 is ENHRY and CDR2 is SYGVKD in the germline V gene. V lost 6 bases and J lost 5; bases outside the gene matches: 10. As DNA, the CDR3 is TGTGCCATCAGGCGACAGGGAAGTACCGACGAGCAGTACTTC. Translating it yields CAIRRQGSTDEQYF.